The rows below give T cell receptor beta chains drawn from one sample of a study of T cells in Graves' hyperthyroidism and ophthalmopathy. TCRdb passed the multiplex PCR reads through MiXCR, listing each CDR3 protein once. The sample has 700,000 or so distinct CDR3 sequences, around 13% seen once; the top ten hold 12%. Sequencing was carried out using blood. All receptors come from a woman in her fifties or sixties with Graves' ophthalmopathy. Each CDR3 is given with its conserved first and last residue. The D gene is left open where the match is weak. Rows give clone size only sometimes, using once, few, many, or a class for an expanded clone.

size,V,D,length,J,DNA,CDR3
.,TRBV5-4,TRBD2,15,TRBJ2-3,TGTGCCAGCAGCCGGTCGATAGCGGGGGGAGATACGCAGTATTTT,CASSRSIAGGDTQYF
.,TRBV27,.,14,TRBJ2-3,TGTGCCAGCAGTTTTCTTTTAGGGACAGATACGCAGTATTTT,CASSFLLGTDTQYF
few,TRBV6-1,.,15,TRBJ1-1,TGTGCCAGCAGTGAATCGGTGGGTGGAGGCACTGAAGCTTTCTTT,CASSESVGGGTEAFF
few,TRBV19,.,17,TRBJ2-7,TGTGCCAGTAGCGAAATACTTGGCACACCACTTACCTACGAGCAGTACTTC,CASSEILGTPLTYEQYF
many,TRBV7-9,.,12,TRBJ2-7,TGTGCCAGCAGCTCTAACGGGATTGAGCAGTACTTC,CASSSNGIEQYF
.,TRBV19,.,11,TRBJ1-1,TGTACCAGTAGAATAAACACTGAAGCTTTCTTT,CTSRINTEAFF
many,TRBV29-1,TRBD2,15,TRBJ2-7,TGCAGCGTTGAAGGACTAGCGGGAGGTTCCTACGAGCAGTACTTC,CSVEGLAGGSYEQYF
many,TRBV28,.,12,TRBJ1-1,TGTGCCAGCAGTTTATGGCCGGGAGGGGCTTTCTTT,CASSLWPGGAFF
few,TRBV7-9,.,15,TRBJ1-5,TGTGCCAGCAGCCCCCTGGGGGGGCAGAATCAGCCCCAGCATTTT,CASSPLGGQNQPQHF
.,TRBV20-1,TRBD1,14,TRBJ2-7,TGCAGTGCTATATCAGGGACAGGGCCCTACGAGCAGTACTTC,CSAISGTGPYEQYF
.,TRBV6-1,.,17,TRBJ1-6,TGTGCCAGCCAGCGCGGGGGGGGGAGTTCCTATAATTCACCCCTCCACTTT,CASQRGGGSSYNSPLHF
.,TRBV27,.,14,TRBJ1-5,TGTGCCAGCAGTCCTGACCGGTGGAGAGAGCCCCAGCATTTT,CASSPDRWREPQHF
.,TRBV4-2,TRBD1,15,TRBJ1-2,TGTGCCAGCAGTACCGGGACAGTGGAGGGCTATGGCTACACCTTC,CASSTGTVEGYGYTF
few,TRBV7-2,.,14,TRBJ1-2,TGTGCCAGCAGCCCCCCTTGGGAGAGCGATGGCTACACCTTC,CASSPPWESDGYTF
.,TRBV5-1,.,19,TRBJ2-6,TGCGCCAGCAGCTTGGGTGTAGGGCAGGCCATCTCCGGGGCCAACGTCCTGACTTTC,CASSLGVGQAISGANVLTF
many,TRBV20-1,TRBD1,13,TRBJ1-5,TGCAGTGCTAGAGAAACAGGGGACCAGCCCCAGCATTTT,CSARETGDQPQHF
few,TRBV7-2,TRBD1,14,TRBJ1-2,TGTGCCAGCAGCAGCCGGACAGGGACCTATGGCTACACCTTC,CASSSRTGTYGYTF
many,TRBV20-1,TRBD2,14,TRBJ2-7,TGCAGTGCTGTTTGGGGCGGGGGGGAGCGGGAGCAGTACTTC,CSAVWGGGEREQYF
many,TRBV14,TRBD2,16,TRBJ2-2,TGTGCCAGCAGCCGGGAACTAGCGGGAGGCACCGGGGAGCTGTTTTTT,CASSRELAGGTGELFF
many,TRBV6-1,.,12,TRBJ2-7,TGTGCCAGTGCCCCTCTAGCTCACGAGCAGTACTTC,CASAPLAHEQYF
many,TRBV6-2/TRBV6-3,TRBD2,15,TRBJ2-1,TGTGCCAGCAGCGTATTGGCGGGAGGACCGTCTGAGCAGTTCTTC,CASSVLAGGPSEQFF
few,TRBV7-9,.,18,TRBJ1-3,TGTGCCAGCAGCTCTACCGGGACTCGGGAAGGATCTGGAAACACCATATATTTT,CASSSTGTREGSGNTIYF
few,TRBV19,TRBD1,14,TRBJ1-2,TGTGCCAGTAGTGTTGACAGGGATCCCTATGGCTACACCTTC,CASSVDRDPYGYTF
many,TRBV20-1,TRBD1,13,TRBJ1-1,TGCAGTGCCCCGGGACAGGCTTCTCCTGAAGCTTTCTTT,CSAPGQASPEAFF
many,TRBV20-1,.,12,TRBJ1-1,TGCAGTGCTAGGGAGGGGCAAACTGAAGCTTTCTTT,CSAREGQTEAFF
many,TRBV6-1,.,15,TRBJ1-5,TGTGCCAGCAGTGATCGACACCATAGCAATCAGCCCCAGCATTTT,CASSDRHHSNQPQHF
many,TRBV7-2,TRBD1,12,TRBJ2-5,TGTGCCAGCAGCCCAAAGACAGGGGCCCAGTACTTC,CASSPKTGAQYF
many,TRBV7-2,.,17,TRBJ1-5,TGTGCCAGCAGCTTAGTAGGGAGGTTGTTTAGCAATCAGCCCCAGCATTTT,CASSLVGRLFSNQPQHF
.,TRBV9,.,15,TRBJ1-2,TGTGCCAGCAGCGGGGTAGGGGGGCGCACCTATGGCTACACCTTC,CASSGVGGRTYGYTF
many,TRBV14,TRBD2,15,TRBJ2-3,TGTGCCAGCAGCGACCTAGCGGGAGTCCCAGATACGCAGTATTTT,CASSDLAGVPDTQYF
.,TRBV28,.,16,TRBJ2-2,TGTGCCAGCAGTCCTTGGGACACTTCGAACACCGGGGAGCTGTTTTTT,CASSPWDTSNTGELFF
few,TRBV12-3/TRBV12-4,.,14,TRBJ2-2,TGTGCCAATCAAGAAGGAGGGTCCACCGGGGAGCTGTTTTTT,CANQEGGSTGELFF
.,TRBV6-2/TRBV6-3,TRBD2,17,TRBJ2-3,TGTGCCAGCAGTTTGATAGGACGAGCGGGATTTGAGGATACGCAGTATTTT,CASSLIGRAGFEDTQYF
many,TRBV27,.,13,TRBJ1-2,TGTGCCAGCAGTTTACGGGGAGGGAGGGGCTACACCTTC,CASSLRGGRGYTF
.,TRBV15,.,16,TRBJ2-1,TGTGCCACCAGCAGAGATAATAAGGGGGGGAACAATGAGCAGTTCTTC,CATSRDNKGGNNEQFF
.,TRBV6-1,TRBD2,15,TRBJ2-1,TGTGCCAGCAGCCAAGCGGGAGGGTTTGGCGGTGAGCAGTTCTTC,CASSQAGGFGGEQFF
once,TRBV7-2,.,14,TRBJ2-2,TGTGCCAGCAGCATTACATCGAACACCGGGGAGCTGTTTTTT,CASSITSNTGELFF
many,TRBV2,TRBD2,12,TRBJ2-7,TGTGCCAGCAAAGCGGGAGGATACGAGCAGTACTTC,CASKAGGYEQYF
many,TRBV7-8,TRBD1,15,TRBJ2-4,TGTGCCAGCAGCTCGACAGGGGGGACGTTGAACATTCAGTACTTC,CASSSTGGTLNIQYF
.,TRBV6-1,.,13,TRBJ1-2,TGTGCCAGCAGTGTCCGGTTTAACTATGGCTACACCTTC,CASSVRFNYGYTF
many,TRBV6-2/TRBV6-3,.,15,TRBJ2-3,TGTGCCAGCAGTTACTCCGGGGGCGGCACAGATACGCAGTATTTT,CASSYSGGGTDTQYF
.,TRBV10-3,TRBD2,15,TRBJ2-1,TGTGCCATCAGTGAGTTACTAGCGGGAGGCAATGAGCAGTTCTTC,CAISELLAGGNEQFF
many,TRBV6-2/TRBV6-3,.,13,TRBJ2-7,TGTGCCAGCAGTTACTCTTTCCCCTACGAGCAGTACTTC,CASSYSFPYEQYF
many,TRBV20-1,.,11,TRBJ2-7,TGCAGTGCTAGTTCTGCGGAGGAGCAGTACTTC,CSASSAEEQYF
many,TRBV11-1,TRBD1,15,TRBJ2-1,TGTGCCAGCAACAAGGGACAGGGACTCTACAATGAGCAGTTCTTC,CASNKGQGLYNEQFF
.,TRBV29-1,TRBD1,15,TRBJ1-2,TGCAGCGTTGACAGGACAGGGGGCTTTAACTATGGCTACACCTTC,CSVDRTGGFNYGYTF
.,TRBV18,.,12,TRBJ1-2,TGTGCCAGCTCACCACCGGGGGATAGCTACACCTTC,CASSPPGDSYTF
.,TRBV15,.,14,TRBJ2-1,TGTGCCACCAGTAGTAGGGACTCCTACAATGAGCAGTTCTTC,CATSSRDSYNEQFF
.,TRBV29-1,.,12,TRBJ2-2,TGCAGCGTTAATGGGTACACCGGGGAGCTGTTTTTT,CSVNGYTGELFF
once,TRBV5-1,.,16,TRBJ2-2,TGCGCCAGCAGCTTGATGAGACAGGCTAACACCGGGGAGCTGTTTTTT,CASSLMRQANTGELFF
.,TRBV6-1,.,17,TRBJ2-4,TGTGCCAGCAGCCAGACCGGGCATCCCGGGGGCAAAAACATTCAGTACTTC,CASSQTGHPGGKNIQYF
many,TRBV11-2,TRBD2,17,TRBJ2-7,TGTGCCAGCAGCTTAGGGATACTAGCGGGACAGACCTACGAGCAGTACTTC,CASSLGILAGQTYEQYF
many,TRBV2,TRBD1,12,TRBJ1-1,TGTGCCAGCAAGGGACAGGAGCTGGAAGCTTTCTTT,CASKGQELEAFF
few,TRBV6-2/TRBV6-3,TRBD2,16,TRBJ2-7,TGTGCCAGCAGTTCCCCCACTAGCGGGAGTACCTACGAGCAGTACTTC,CASSSPTSGSTYEQYF
many,TRBV28,.,13,TRBJ2-1,TGTGCCAGCAGTTTCATAGGGGGGAATGAGCAGTTCTTC,CASSFIGGNEQFF